The rows below give T cell receptor beta chains drawn from one sample of a study of human T cells and chemical hapten exposure. TCRdb fed the RACE reads into MiXCR, producing one record per CDR3 protein. The sample includes under 55,000 distinct CDR3 sequences, 9.9% of them seen just once. The specimen was whole blood, collected in connection with sensitization to the hapten diphenylcyclopropenone (DPC). The receptors come from a middle-aged woman with alopecia areata. Some clones in this sample may be carry-over from other donors' samples. CDR3s include the opening cysteine and the closing phenylalanine or tryptophan. D genes are given only for firm matches. Size tells how often a clone was seen (once, few, many) or the class of an expanded clone, and some rows leave it out.

clone_size	d_call	v_call	j_call	cdr3_aa	cdr3_nt
.	.	TRBV28	TRBJ1-2	CAGRTNYGYTF	TGTGCGGGGCGTACGAACTATGGCTACACCTTC
many	.	TRBV6-2/TRBV6-3	TRBJ2-7	CASSYFYEQYF	TGTGCCAGCAGTTACTTCTACGAGCAGTACTTC
few	.	TRBV7-2	TRBJ2-7	CASSTDSYEQYF	TGTGCCAGCAGTACCGACAGCTACGAGCAGTACTTC
few	.	TRBV6-2/TRBV6-3	TRBJ1-6	CASSYENHSPLHF	TGTGCCAGCAGTTATGAAAACCATTCACCCCTCCACTTT
many	.	TRBV7-9	TRBJ2-2	CASSSATGSGELFF	TGTGCCAGCAGCAGCGCCACAGGGTCCGGGGAGCTGTTTTTT
.	.	TRBV7-6	TRBJ2-2	CASSGGPVANTGELFF	TGTGCCAGCAGCGGGGGGCCGGTAGCGAACACCGGGGAGCTGTTTTTT
.	.	TRBV27	TRBJ1-2	CASSSTGIYGYTF	TGTGCCAGCAGTTCTACAGGGATCTATGGCTACACCTTC
many	TRBD2	TRBV6-5	TRBJ2-7	CASSYTSGGSYEQYF	TGTGCCAGCAGTTACACTAGCGGGGGGTCCTACGAGCAGTACTTC
many	TRBD1	TRBV18	TRBJ1-1	CASSATGDTEAFF	TGTGCCAGCTCAGCAACAGGGGACACTGAAGCTTTCTTT
many	.	TRBV5-1	TRBJ2-5	CASSLELVLQETQYF	TGCGCCAGCAGCTTGGAGCTAGTACTCCAAGAGACCCAGTACTTC
many	.	TRBV7-9	TRBJ2-6	CASSSRGAGANVLTF	TGTGCCAGCAGCTCGCGGGGAGCTGGGGCCAACGTCCTGACTTTC
few	.	TRBV28	TRBJ2-7	CASSFRQEQYF	TGTGCCAGCAGTTTCCGACAGGAGCAGTACTTC
.	TRBD1	TRBV5-1	TRBJ1-4	CASRRQPGTANEKLFF	TGCGCCAGCAGACGCCAACCCGGGACAGCGAATGAAAAACTGTTTTTT
.	.	TRBV3-1	TRBJ2-7	CASSPSRRGGRVQTYEQYF	TGTGCCAGCAGCCCATCCCGGAGGGGAGGAAGGGTGCAAACCTACGAGCAGTACTTC
few	TRBD1	TRBV20-1	TRBJ2-3	CSADSGTGISFADTQYF	TGCAGTGCCGACTCCGGGACAGGGATTTCCTTTGCAGATACGCAGTATTTT
.	TRBD1	TRBV6-1	TRBJ1-6	CASTSRGQQYNSPLHF	TGTGCCAGCACGTCTCGGGGACAGCAATATAATTCACCCCTCCACTTT
many	.	TRBV29-1	TRBJ1-2	CSGEGRDGYTF	TGCAGCGGTGAGGGGCGGGACGGCTACACCTTC
many	.	TRBV4-2	TRBJ1-5	CASSQDSRVNQPQHF	TGTGCCAGCAGCCAAGATTCCAGGGTTAATCAGCCCCAGCATTTT
many	.	TRBV5-1	TRBJ2-5	CASSLGVRETQYF	TGCGCCAGCTCCTTGGGGGTACGGGAGACCCAGTACTTC
many	TRBD1	TRBV9	TRBJ2-2	CASSDPRTGLLGTGELFF	TGTGCCAGCAGCGACCCACGGACAGGCCTCTTGGGGACCGGGGAGCTGTTTTTT
.	.	TRBV19	TRBJ2-3	CASSMSGVIDTQYF	TGTGCCAGTAGCATGTCAGGGGTGATAGATACGCAGTATTTT
many	TRBD1	TRBV12-5	TRBJ2-7	CASGLGQGPYEQYF	TGTGCTAGTGGTTTGGGACAGGGTCCCTACGAGCAGTACTTC
few	.	TRBV4-1	TRBJ2-5	CASSQLTGTQYF	TGCGCCAGCAGCCAGCTTACAGGGACCCAGTACTTC
few	.	TRBV14	TRBJ2-5	CASSQALSIVGRKVTQYF	TGTGCCAGCAGCCAAGCCCTATCGATCGTGGGAAGGAAAGTGACCCAGTACTTC
many	.	TRBV12-3/TRBV12-4	TRBJ2-1	CASSTGTVYNEQFF	TGTGCCAGCAGCACCGGGACGGTTTACAATGAGCAGTTCTTC
few	.	TRBV5-1	TRBJ2-7	CASSLGTDSSYEQYF	TGCGCCAGCAGCTTGGGTACGGACAGTTCCTACGAGCAGTACTTC
many	.	TRBV7-9	TRBJ1-2	CASSLGQEGYGYTF	TGTGCCAGCAGCTTAGGACAGGAGGGCTATGGCTACACCTTC
.	.	TRBV6-4	TRBJ2-3	CASSGEATDTQYF	TGTGCCAGCAGCGGGGAGGCCACAGATACGCAGTATTTT
.	.	TRBV15	TRBJ1-1	CATSRESARSNTEAFF	TGTGCCACCAGCAGAGAATCGGCGAGGTCGAACACTGAAGCTTTCTTT